This is a list of T cell receptor beta chains from one sample in a study of vaccination effects on CD4 cells after COVID-19. Their target antigens are unknown. The protocol was immunoSEQ multiplex PCR, while the TCRdb copy is restricted to in-frame clones and leaves out a portion. The sample lists tens of thousands of clones, 73% seen once, with 1% to 1.5% in the top ten. Source: CD4+ T cells from PBMCs cultured with HCoV-229E spike peptides, taken after COVID-19 vaccination. These receptors all stem from a human donor who received a COVID-19 vaccine. The CDR3 runs from the conserved cysteine through the conserved F or W.

j_gene,v_gene,CDR3aa
TRBJ2-1,TRBV19,CASALAGGAVNEQFF
TRBJ1-1,TRBV29-1,CSVGNSNTEAFF
TRBJ2-3,TRBV5-1,CASSLGGSDTQYF
TRBJ1-4,TRBV5-1,CASSEGQSHEKLFF
TRBJ2-3,TRBV5-8,CASPGGRTDTQYF
TRBJ1-3,TRBV9,CASSPHRGGSGNTIYF
TRBJ1-2,TRBV18,CASSPGQVYGYTF
TRBJ1-1,TRBV18,CASSQTGNTEAFF
TRBJ2-5,TRBV5-1,CASSSALGGTAQGTQYF
TRBJ1-5,TRBV28,CASRGSGDLNQPQHF
TRBJ2-2,TRBV7-3,CASSLRHSGTEDGELFF
TRBJ1-3,TRBV10-1,CATEDLNTIYF
TRBJ2-3,TRBV11-2,CASSLEGGSGTQYF
TRBJ1-5,TRBV10-3,CATEDKQGGQPQHF
TRBJ1-5,TRBV19,CASRETGSGQPQHF
TRBJ2-3,TRBV7-7,CASSLTNQGSPDTQYF
TRBJ1-1,TRBV30,CAWSVQLNTEAFF
TRBJ1-2,TRBV12-3/TRBV12-4,CASTLGTRSYTF
TRBJ2-2,TRBV18,CASSPEDLGVWNTGELFF
TRBJ2-3,TRBV10-3,CAISDADKDTQYF
TRBJ2-5,TRBV12-3/TRBV12-4,CASSLAGRETQYF
TRBJ2-5,TRBV5-1,CASSLEPEPGETQYF
TRBJ2-3,TRBV21-1,CASSRTGSTSTDTQYF
TRBJ2-1,TRBV16,CASSDPRYNEQFF
TRBJ2-5,TRBV3-1/TRBV3-2,CASSQDARTKTQYF
TRBJ2-3,TRBV28,CASTIRGGRDTQYF
TRBJ2-2,TRBV5-1,CASSLGQGATGELFF